The next 30 T cell receptor beta chains were all read from a single sample in a study of blood T cell repertoires in COVID-19. Measured with immunoSEQ multiplex PCR; TCRdb has only the in-frame clones, and not every one. The repertoire holds approximately 260,000 clones, with around 83% as singletons. The sample taken for sequencing was peripheral blood. Receptors were obtained from a woman of 80 years or more with acute or convalescent COVID-19.

With respect to this clone: This same CDR3 is encoded by further DNA sequences in the sample. V gene TRBV15 combines with J gene TRBJ2-7; TRBD1 matches 8 bases. With V trimmed by 1 base and J by 2 bases, 1 base remained unmatched. The germline CDR1 and CDR2 sequences are LNHNV and YYDKDF (reference sequence). The CDR3 runs to 14 residues. The CDR3 spells CATSRGQGTYEQYF. DNA of the CDR3: TGTGCCACCAGCAGAGGACAGGGGACCTACGAGCAGTACTTC.

For the CDR3, the DNA is TGTGCCAGCAGCTTATATGATGGAGGAGAGCAGTACTTC. Protein sequence: CASSLYDGGEQYF. The chain recombines TRBV7-6 with TRBJ2-7, with D perhaps matching TRBD2 (5 bases). This CDR3 spans 13 amino acids. V shed 2 bases and J shed 7 bases, with 12 bases lying between them. CDR1 is SGHVS, CDR2 FNYEAQ, per germline.

The rearrangement uses TRBV7-3 and TRBJ1-1, with 9 positions matching TRBD1. The germline gives CDR1 SGHTA, CDR2 FQGTGA. There are 15 residues in the CDR3. The V and J ends lost 5 bases and 3 bases, in that order; junction bases with no gene match: 7. CDR3 DNA: TGTGCCAGCAGCGCAACAGGGGGCGGATACACTGAAGCTTTCTTT. It translates to CASSATGGGYTEAFF. The full variable domain, its missing parts supplied by reference TRBV7-3 and TRBJ1-1, is GAGVSQTPSNKVTEKGKYVELRCDPISGHTALYWYRQSLGQGPEFLIYFQGTGAADDSGLPNDRFFAVRPEGSVSTLKIQRTERGDSAVYLCASSATGGGYTEAFFGQGTRLTVV.

This rearrangement joins TRBV7-8 to TRBJ2-1; D ambiguous. V was pared by 3 bases and J by 6 bases, with 15 bases between. This CDR3 region has 15 residues. Germline CDR1 is SGHVS and CDR2 is FQNEAQ. CDR3 region: CASSFPSPGFNEQFF. The CDR3 bases are TGTGCCAGCAGCTTTCCGTCTCCGGGTTTCAATGAGCAGTTCTTC.

V gene TRBV28 combines with J gene TRBJ1-1; D might be TRBD1 (6 bases). This CDR3 is built from 12 residues. Trimming stripped 10 bases from V and 1 base from J, with 10 bases between. Germline CDR1 is MDHEN and CDR2 is SYDVKM. DNA of the CDR3: TGTGCCACCGGGACACCGAACACTGAAGCTTTCTTT. Protein product: CATGTPNTEAFF.

V is TRBV15 and J is TRBJ1-6; D perhaps matches TRBD1 (6 bases). V was clipped by 0 bases and J by 8 bases, with 11 bases between them. The CDR3 contains 15 residues. Germline V lookup: CDR1 LNHNV, CDR2 YYDKDF (reference sequence). The CDR3 sequence: CATSREQQGHSPLHF. In DNA, the CDR3 is TGTGCCACCAGCAGAGAACAACAGGGACATTCACCCCTCCACTTT.

This rearrangement joins TRBV6-1 to TRBJ1-6; D gene unclear. The V end lost 2 bases, the J end lost 4 bases, and 9 bases lay between the germline ends. CDR1 is MNHNS and CDR2 is SASEGT in the germline V gene. The CDR3 runs 15 residues. CDR3 DNA: TGTGCCAGCAGTGAACCCAGGCTATATAATTCACCCCTCCACTTT. Amino acids: CASSEPRLYNSPLHF.

A note on this clone: The sample contains more than one DNA sequence encoding this CDR3. The V gene is TRBV18, the J gene TRBJ1-4; 8 bases line up with TRBD1. The CDR3 consists of 14 residues. Per germline, CDR1 KGHSH and CDR2 LQKENI. V lost 4 bases and J lost 8; bases outside the gene matches: 6. This chain's CDR3 is CASSRDRGNEKLFF. The CDR3 coding sequence is TGTGCCAGCTCACGCGACAGGGGAAACGAAAAACTGTTTTTT.

J is TRBJ2-5 and V is TRBV7-8; D call uncertain. The CDR3 is made up of 17 amino acids. From germline, CDR1 is SGHVS and CDR2 FQNEAQ. The ends were cut back, 0 bases at V and 2 bases at J, with 16 bases in the middle. In DNA, the CDR3 is TGTGCCAGCAGCTTAGCGAAGACCAAGACATCTCAAGAGACCCAGTACTTC. Amino acids: CASSLAKTKTSQETQYF.

The CDR3 here is CASSLDRPGTDTQYF. CDR3 DNA sequence: TGCGCCAGCAGCCTCGACAGGCCGGGCACAGATACGCAGTATTTT. V gene TRBV5-1 combines with J gene TRBJ2-3; a weak D match, TRBD1 (6 bases). The CDR3 has 15 residues. Per germline, CDR1 SGHRS and CDR2 YFSETQ. The ends were cut back, 4 bases at V and 1 base at J, with 13 bases in the middle.

The chain carries TRBV2 and TRBJ1-2; weak D call: TRBD1 (6 bases). Trimming cost V 0 bases and J 6 bases, with 11 bases left between them. CDR1 and CDR2 from the germline V gene are SNHLY and FYNNEI. CDR3 size: 14 residues. DNA of the CDR3: TGTGCCAGCAGTGAAGCGCGGGGGGCGGATGGCTACACCTTC. Translated: CASSEARGADGYTF.

The chain is built from TRBV18 and TRBJ1-1, with 7 bases matching TRBD1. The V gene end was trimmed by 3 bases and the J gene end by 1 base; junction bases not matched to a gene: 2. CDR1 is KGHSH and CDR2 is LQKENI in the germline V gene. The CDR3 length is 14 residues. This CDR3 is CASSPSGGNTEAFF. CDR3 DNA sequence: TGTGCCAGCTCACCTTCAGGGGGGAACACTGAAGCTTTCTTT.

The chain uses TRBV6-1 and TRBJ1-2; 8 positions agree with TRBD1. In germline, CDR1 is MNHNS, CDR2 SASEGT. With V trimmed by 2 bases and J by 8 bases, 10 bases remained unmatched. This CDR3 has 15 residues. As DNA, the CDR3 is TGTGCCAGCAGTGAATCGGGCAGGGGGCAAGGGGGCTACACCTTC. This encodes CASSESGRGQGGYTF.

CDR3 coding DNA: TGTGCCAGCAACCCCGAACCTGGGGCCCAAAACATTCAGTACTTC. Translating it yields CASNPEPGAQNIQYF. V usage is TRBV6-5 and J usage is TRBJ2-4, with D possibly TRBD1 on 5 matching bases. Germline-derived CDR1 and CDR2 are MNHEY and SVGAGI. The CDR3 is made up of 15 amino acids. V was pared by 7 bases and J by 5 bases, with 18 bases between.

This clone was found once. This chain links TRBV4-2 with TRBJ2-7, with 11 bases fitting TRBD2. Trimming cost V 3 bases and J 0 bases; bases outside gene matches: 13. The CDR3 consists of 19 residues. Per germline, CDR1 LGHNA and CDR2 YNFKEQ. The CDR3 reads CASSQAGTSGNPFSYEQYF. In DNA, the CDR3 is TGTGCCAGCAGCCAGGCCGGGACTAGCGGAAACCCCTTCTCCTACGAGCAGTACTTC.

This chain links TRBV5-1 with TRBJ1-1, with a possible D match to TRBD1 (6 bases). The V end was cut by 4 bases, the J end by 1 base, with 11 bases between. Germline assignment: CDR1 SGHRS and CDR2 YFSETQ. The CDR3 covers 14 residues. In nucleotides, the CDR3 is TGCGCCAGCAGCCAAGGACAGTCGAACACTGAAGCTTTCTTT. It specifies CASSQGQSNTEAFF.

This chain links TRBV11-3 with TRBJ2-3; possible D gene TRBD2, 5 bases. The CDR3 is 17 amino acids. Trimming shortened V by 2 bases and J by 0 bases, and 15 bases separated the two germline ends. Germline CDR1 reads SGHNT; CDR2 reads YENEEA. The CDR3 nucleotides read TGTGCCAGCAGCTTAACGAATGGCGGGCTTAGCACAGATACGCAGTATTTT. Encoded protein: CASSLTNGGLSTDTQYF.

J is TRBJ1-3 and V is TRBV5-8; perhaps TRBD1 as D (5 bases). The V end was cut by 0 bases, the J end by 3 bases, with 19 bases between. The germline gives CDR1 SGHTS, CDR2 YDEGEE. The CDR3 is made up of 18 amino acids. CDR3 DNA sequence: TGTGCCAGCAGCTTGGAGGCCCCAGGGTTACTCCGTGGAAACACCATATATTTT. This encodes CASSLEAPGLLRGNTIYF.

V and J are TRBV23-1 and TRBJ1-2; TRBD1 is a possible D gene (5 bases). TRBV23-1 is labeled an ORF, and its function is uncertain. This CDR3 spans 13 amino acids. V was shortened by 11 bases and J by 5 bases, with 18 bases between the two germline ends. The chain's CDR3 is CAQQGGARYGYTF. The CDR3 nucleotides are TGCGCCCAGCAGGGAGGGGCCCGGTATGGCTACACCTTC.

The chain has TRBV28 and TRBJ1-1; 11 nucleotides line up with TRBD1. After removal of 6 bases from V and 1 base from J, the junction contained 7 bases not matched to a gene. Germline V lookup: CDR1 MDHEN, CDR2 SYDVKM. The CDR3 consists of 16 residues. CDR3 in amino acids: CASRRRTGGRNTEAFF. The CDR3 region has the DNA TGTGCCAGCAGGCGCCGGACAGGGGGCCGGAACACTGAAGCTTTCTTT. The full variable domain, its missing parts supplied by reference TRBV28 and TRBJ1-1, is DVKVTQSSRYLVKRTGEKVFLECVQDMDHENMFWYRQDPGLGLRLIYFSYDVKMKEKGDIPEGYSVSREKKERFSLILESASTNQTSMYLCASRRRTGGRNTEAFFGQGTRLTVV.

This clone was recorded only once. The chain has TRBV30 and TRBJ2-1; D might be TRBD2 (5 bases). Germline loops: CDR1 GTSNPN, CDR2 SVGIG (reference sequence). This CDR3 is 13 amino acids long. V shed 3 bases and J shed 2 bases, with 8 bases lying between them. CDR3 coding DNA: TGTGCCTGGAGCTTCGGGGCCTACAATGAGCAGTTCTTC. As protein: CAWSFGAYNEQFF. The complete variable domain, with remaining parts taken from reference TRBV30 and TRBJ2-1, reads SQTIHQWPATLVQPVGSPLSLECTVEGTSNPNLYWYRQAAGRGLQLLFYSVGIGQISSEVPQNLSASRPQDRQFILSSKKLLLSDSGFYLCAWSFGAYNEQFFGPGTRLTVL.

The chain has TRBV14 and TRBJ2-7; no reliable D call. Trimming left V 4 bases short and J 2 bases short, with 9 bases between. This CDR3 is 13 amino acids long. The V gene's germline CDR1 is SGHDN and CDR2 FVKESK. The CDR3 protein is CASSRGRTYEQYF. The CDR3 DNA is TGTGCCAGCAGCCGTGGCAGAACCTACGAGCAGTACTTC.

The genes are TRBV29-1 and TRBJ2-3; D is unclear. The CDR3 loop spans 13 amino acids. Trimming removed 1 base from V and 2 bases from J, with 7 bases in between. Germline V gene sequence: CDR1 SQVTM, CDR2 ANQGSEA. CDR3 residues: CSVEAAYTDTQYF. CDR3 bases: TGCAGCGTTGAAGCCGCGTACACAGATACGCAGTATTTT.

The chain carries TRBV7-3 and TRBJ2-3; 10 bases agree with TRBD2. Germline V CDR1 and CDR2: SGHTA, FQGTGA. The CDR3 extends over 15 amino acids. The trim removed 4 bases at V and 4 bases at J, leaving 5 bases unmatched. The CDR3 loop is CASSSSGGTPDTQYF. DNA for the CDR3: TGTGCCAGCAGCTCTAGCGGGGGTACCCCAGATACGCAGTATTTT.

The chain employs TRBV2 and TRBJ1-2; 9 bases are shared with TRBD1. CDR3 size: 14 residues. V lost 6 bases to trimming and J lost 10 bases; unmatched junction nucleotides: 12. In germline, CDR1 is SNHLY, CDR2 FYNNEI. CDR3 nucleotides: TGTGCCAGCAGGGCCACCGGGACAGGGCCCATCTACACCTTC. Translation gives CASRATGTGPIYTF.

The rearrangement joins TRBV6-2 or TRBV6-3 to TRBJ1-1, with a possible D match to TRBD1 (5 bases). This CDR3 is built from 13 residues. The V gene's germline CDR1 is MNHEY and CDR2 SVGEGT. V lost 2 bases, J lost 6 bases, and 10 bases lay in between. CDR3 sequence (DNA): TGTGCCAGCAGTTACATCCAGGGTCCTGAAGCTTTCTTT. Protein product: CASSYIQGPEAFF.

V gene TRBV6-5 combines with J gene TRBJ2-5; D ambiguous. The CDR3 has 14 residues. Between the trimmed V and J ends, which lost 0 bases and 1 base, there was a span of 6 bases. Germline-derived CDR1 and CDR2 are MNHEY and SVGAGI. CDR3 bases: TGTGCCAGCAGTTACTCGTGGGCCCAAGAGACCCAGTACTTC. This sequence encodes CASSYSWAQETQYF.

V gene TRBV7-8 combines with J gene TRBJ1-4; maybe TRBD1 (5 bases). CDR3 size: 15 residues. CDR1 is SGHVS and CDR2 is FQNEAQ in the germline V gene. V was clipped by 2 bases and J by 5 bases, with 12 bases between them. Here the CDR3 DNA reads TGTGCCAGCAGCTTACCCGACAGAAAAAATGAAAAACTGTTTTTT. Amino acid sequence: CASSLPDRKNEKLFF.

About this clone: At the DNA level, this CDR3 is encoded by other sequences in the same sample as well. The V gene is TRBV9, the J gene TRBJ1-5, with a tentative D call TRBD1 (5 bases). The CDR3 runs 15 residues. V shed 3 bases and J shed 1 base, with 11 bases lying between them. Germline CDR1 reads SGDLS; CDR2 reads YYNGEE. The CDR3 region is CASSAGGRSNQPQHF. The CDR3 nucleotides are TGTGCCAGCAGCGCGGGGGGTCGAAGCAATCAGCCCCAGCATTTT.

This clone appeared a single time. The chain couples TRBV28 to TRBJ1-6; D perhaps matches TRBD1 (6 bases). CDR3 length: 13 residues. Trimming removed 5 bases from V and 10 bases from J, with 12 bases in between. Germline CDR1 reads MDHEN; CDR2 reads SYDVKM. The CDR3 DNA reads as TGTGCCAGCAGTATACCAGGGGTATCACCCCTCCACTTT. This sequence encodes CASSIPGVSPLHF.